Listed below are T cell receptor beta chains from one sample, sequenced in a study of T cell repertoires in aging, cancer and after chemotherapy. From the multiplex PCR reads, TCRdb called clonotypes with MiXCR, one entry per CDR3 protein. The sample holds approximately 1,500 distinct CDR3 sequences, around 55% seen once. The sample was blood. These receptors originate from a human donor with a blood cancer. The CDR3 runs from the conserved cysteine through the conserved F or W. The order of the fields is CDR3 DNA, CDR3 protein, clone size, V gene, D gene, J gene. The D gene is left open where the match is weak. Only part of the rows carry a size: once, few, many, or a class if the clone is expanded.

TGTGCCAGCAGTGAAGCCGGGACAGGAATTGAAGCTTTCTTT | CASSEAGTGIEAFF | . | TRBV6-5 | TRBD1 | TRBJ1-1
TGTGCCAGCAGTTTCCTTTCCGGCACAGATACGCAGTATTTT | CASSFLSGTDTQYF | few | TRBV28 | . | TRBJ2-3
TGTTCCTGGATACCGGTACGGAGCTCCTATAATTCACCCCTCCACTTT | CSWIPVRSSYNSPLHF | . | TRBV30 | . | TRBJ1-6
TGTGCCAGCAGCTCGGTCCGGGGGCAAGAGACCCAGTACTTC | CASSSVRGQETQYF | medium-sized | TRBV7-9 | . | TRBJ2-5
TGTGCCAGCAGCTTGGTAGGGTCGACAGGAGGCACAGATACGCAGTATTTT | CASSLVGSTGGTDTQYF | large | TRBV5-6 | . | TRBJ2-3
TGTGCCAGCAGTCGACTAGACCGTATCTCTGGGGCCAACGTCCTGACTTTC | CASSRLDRISGANVLTF | . | TRBV27 | . | TRBJ2-6
TGCAGCGTTGAATATCGGGGACAGTCATCCTCTGGGGCCAACGTCCTGACTTTC | CSVEYRGQSSSGANVLTF | . | TRBV29-1 | TRBD1 | TRBJ2-6
TGTGCCAGCAGTTTAGGGGGGGCAGATACGCAGTATTTT | CASSLGGADTQYF | . | TRBV12-3/TRBV12-4 | . | TRBJ2-3
TGTGCCAGCAGCTTTATCGATACGCAGTATTTT | CASSFIDTQYF | once | TRBV5-6 | . | TRBJ2-3
TGTGCCAGTACCGGGACTAGCGGGGGGGCAGATACGCAGTATTTT | CASTGTSGGADTQYF | few | TRBV19 | TRBD2 | TRBJ2-3
TGTGCCAGCAGCCTACCGATTTCAGGGAGCGCCGGGGAGCTGTTTTTT | CASSLPISGSAGELFF | once | TRBV5-4 | . | TRBJ2-2
TGCGCCAGCAGCCCTCGATTAGGGGGAGGGTACGAGCAGTACTTC | CASSPRLGGGYEQYF | . | TRBV4-1 | . | TRBJ2-7
TGTGCCAGCACCATGGGCCCCGTTACAAGCCAGTACTTC | CASTMGPVTSQYF | large | TRBV6-2/TRBV6-3 | . | TRBJ2-5
TGTGCCAGCAGCGAGCGGGAGACCACAGATACGCAGTATTTT | CASSERETTDTQYF | large | TRBV6-4 | TRBD2 | TRBJ2-3
TGTGCCAGCAGTTACTGGGGACAGGGGAGCAACGAGCAGTACTTC | CASSYWGQGSNEQYF | once | TRBV6-5 | TRBD1 | TRBJ2-7
TGTGCCAGCAGTTACTCGCTAGCGGGGGCCAACAATGAGCAGTTCTTC | CASSYSLAGANNEQFF | . | TRBV6-4 | TRBD2 | TRBJ2-1